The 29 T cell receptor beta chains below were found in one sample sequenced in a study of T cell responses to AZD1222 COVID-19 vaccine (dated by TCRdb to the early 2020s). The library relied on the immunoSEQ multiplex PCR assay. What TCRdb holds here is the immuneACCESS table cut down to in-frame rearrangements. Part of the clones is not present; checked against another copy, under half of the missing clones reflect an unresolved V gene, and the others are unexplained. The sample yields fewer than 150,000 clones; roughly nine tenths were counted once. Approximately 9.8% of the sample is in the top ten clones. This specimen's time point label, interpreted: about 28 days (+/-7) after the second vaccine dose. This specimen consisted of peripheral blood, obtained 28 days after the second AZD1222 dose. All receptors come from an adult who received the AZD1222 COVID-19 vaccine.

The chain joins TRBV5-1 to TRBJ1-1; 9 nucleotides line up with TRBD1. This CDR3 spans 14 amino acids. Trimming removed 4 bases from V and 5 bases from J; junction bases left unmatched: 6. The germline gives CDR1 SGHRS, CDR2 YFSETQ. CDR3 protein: CASSTGQGKTEAFF. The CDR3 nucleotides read TGCGCCAGCAGCACGGGACAGGGAAAGACTGAAGCTTTCTTT.

CDR3 amino acids: CASSDIGQVVTNEKLFF. CDR3 in DNA: TGTGCCAGCAGTGACATAGGACAGGTCGTGACTAATGAAAAACTGTTTTTT. This sequence joins TRBV2 and TRBJ1-4; 7 nucleotides agree with TRBD1. V trimming: 3 bases; J trimming: 2 bases; junction bases outside the gene matches: 9. CDR1 and CDR2 from the germline V gene are SNHLY and FYNNEI. The CDR3 spans 17 residues.

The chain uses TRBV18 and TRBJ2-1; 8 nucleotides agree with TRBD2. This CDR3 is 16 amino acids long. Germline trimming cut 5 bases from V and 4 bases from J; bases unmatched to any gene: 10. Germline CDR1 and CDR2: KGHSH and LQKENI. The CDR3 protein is CASSSQSGGNYNEQFF. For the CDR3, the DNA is TGTGCCAGCTCATCACAAAGCGGGGGAAATTACAATGAGCAGTTCTTC.

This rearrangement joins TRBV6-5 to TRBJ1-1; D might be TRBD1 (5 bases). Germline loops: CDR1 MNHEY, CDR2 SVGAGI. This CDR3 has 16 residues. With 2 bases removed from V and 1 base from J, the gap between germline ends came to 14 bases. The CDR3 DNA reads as TGTGCCAGCAGTTACGAGAAAGGACAATGGAACACTGAAGCTTTCTTT. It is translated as CASSYEKGQWNTEAFF.

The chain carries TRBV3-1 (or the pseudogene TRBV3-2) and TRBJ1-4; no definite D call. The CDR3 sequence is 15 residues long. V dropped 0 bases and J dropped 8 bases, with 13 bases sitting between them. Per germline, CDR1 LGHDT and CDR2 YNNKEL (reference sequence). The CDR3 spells CASSQDTTVGEKLFF. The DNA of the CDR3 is TGTGCCAGCAGCCAAGATACTACAGTAGGGGAAAAACTGTTTTTT.

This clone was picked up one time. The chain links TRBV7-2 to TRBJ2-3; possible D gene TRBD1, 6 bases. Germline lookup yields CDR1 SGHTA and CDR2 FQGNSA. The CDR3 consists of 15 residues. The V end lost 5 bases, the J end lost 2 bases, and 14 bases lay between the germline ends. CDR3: CASSPPRQDTDTQYF. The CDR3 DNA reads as TGTGCCAGCAGCCCACCCCGACAGGACACAGATACGCAGTATTTT. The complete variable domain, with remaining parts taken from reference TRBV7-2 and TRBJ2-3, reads GAGVSQSPSNKVTEKGKDVELRCDPISGHTALYWYRQSLGQGLEFLIYFQGNSAPDKSGLPSDRFSAERTGGSVSTLTIQRTQQEDSAVYLCASSPPRQDTDTQYFGPGTRLTVL.

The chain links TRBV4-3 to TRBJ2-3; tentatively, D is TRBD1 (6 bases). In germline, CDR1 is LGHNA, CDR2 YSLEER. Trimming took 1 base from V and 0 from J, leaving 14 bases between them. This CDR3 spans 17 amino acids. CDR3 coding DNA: TGCGCCAGCAGCCAAGCTTCCGGGACAACCAGCACAGATACGCAGTATTTT. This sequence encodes CASSQASGTTSTDTQYF.

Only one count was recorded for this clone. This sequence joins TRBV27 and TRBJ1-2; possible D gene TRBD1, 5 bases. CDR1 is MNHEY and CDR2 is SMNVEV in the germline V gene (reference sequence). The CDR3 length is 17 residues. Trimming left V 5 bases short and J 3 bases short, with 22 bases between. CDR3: CASSPRVTWDWHYGYTF. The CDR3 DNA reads TGTGCCAGCAGTCCGAGGGTAACGTGGGACTGGCACTATGGCTACACCTTC.

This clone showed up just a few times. CDR3 in amino acids: CASSLVWLAGHRGTQYF. CDR3 DNA: TGTGCCAGCAGCTTAGTGTGGTTAGCGGGACATAGGGGGACCCAGTACTTC. V gene TRBV11-2 combines with J gene TRBJ2-5; 8 bases are shared with TRBD2. The ends lost 1 base at V and 7 bases at J; junction bases unmatched: 14. CDR3 length equals 17 residues. The germline V gene has CDR1 SGHAT and CDR2 FQNNGV.

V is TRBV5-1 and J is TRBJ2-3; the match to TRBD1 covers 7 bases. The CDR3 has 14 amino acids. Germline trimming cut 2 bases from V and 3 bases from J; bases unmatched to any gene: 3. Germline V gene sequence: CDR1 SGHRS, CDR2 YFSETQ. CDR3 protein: CASSLARGTDTQYF. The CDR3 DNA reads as TGCGCCAGCAGCTTAGCCAGGGGGACAGATACGCAGTATTTT.

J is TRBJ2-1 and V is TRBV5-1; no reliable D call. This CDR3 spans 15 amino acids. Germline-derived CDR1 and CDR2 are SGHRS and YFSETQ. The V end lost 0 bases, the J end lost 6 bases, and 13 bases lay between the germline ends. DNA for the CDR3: TGCGCCAGCAGCTTGGCTAATTACCAGCTCAATGAGCAGTTCTTC. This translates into CASSLANYQLNEQFF.

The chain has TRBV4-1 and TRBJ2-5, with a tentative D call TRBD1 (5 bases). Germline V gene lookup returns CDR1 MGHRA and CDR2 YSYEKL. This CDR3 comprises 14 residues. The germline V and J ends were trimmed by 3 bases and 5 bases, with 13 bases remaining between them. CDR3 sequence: CASSHPTGGETQYF. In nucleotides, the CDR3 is TGCGCCAGCAGCCATCCCACAGGTGGGGAGACCCAGTACTTC.

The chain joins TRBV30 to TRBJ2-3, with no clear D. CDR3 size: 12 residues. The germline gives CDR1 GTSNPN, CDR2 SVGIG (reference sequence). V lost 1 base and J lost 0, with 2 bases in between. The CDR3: CAWSESTDTQYF. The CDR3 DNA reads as TGTGCCTGGAGTGAGAGCACAGATACGCAGTATTTT. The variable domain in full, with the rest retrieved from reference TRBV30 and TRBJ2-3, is SQTIHQWPATLVQPVGSPLSLECTVEGTSNPNLYWYRQAAGRGLQLLFYSVGIGQISSEVPQNLSASRPQDRQFILSSKKLLLSDSGFYLCAWSESTDTQYFGPGTRLTVL.

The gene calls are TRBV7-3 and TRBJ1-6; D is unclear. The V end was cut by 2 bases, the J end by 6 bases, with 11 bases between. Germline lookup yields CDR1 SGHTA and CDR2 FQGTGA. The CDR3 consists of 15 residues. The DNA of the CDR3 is TGTGCCAGCAGCTTAGTGGTGCTGGGTAATTCACCCCTCCACTTT. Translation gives CASSLVVLGNSPLHF. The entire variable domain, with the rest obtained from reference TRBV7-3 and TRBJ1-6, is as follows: GAGVSQTPSNKVTEKGKYVELRCDPISGHTALYWYRQSLGQGPEFLIYFQGTGAADDSGLPNDRFFAVRPEGSVSTLKIQRTERGDSAVYLCASSLVVLGNSPLHFGNGTRLTVT.

Here the CDR3 DNA reads TGTGCCAGCAGCTTAGGTAGGCGCACCGGGGAGCTGTTTTTT. It translates to CASSLGRRTGELFF. The V and J genes are TRBV5-6 and TRBJ2-2; D is unclear. Germline V lookup: CDR1 SGHDT, CDR2 YYEEEE. This CDR3 is 14 amino acids long. V gave up 2 bases and J gave up 4 bases, with 9 bases separating them.

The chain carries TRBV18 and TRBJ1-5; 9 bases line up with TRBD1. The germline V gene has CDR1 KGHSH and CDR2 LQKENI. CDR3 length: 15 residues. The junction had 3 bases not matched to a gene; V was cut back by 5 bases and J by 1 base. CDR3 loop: CASSSGTGSNQPQHF. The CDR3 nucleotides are TGTGCCAGCTCATCCGGGACAGGGAGCAATCAGCCCCAGCATTTT. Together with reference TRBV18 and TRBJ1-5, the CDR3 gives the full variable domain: NAGVMQNPRHLVRRRGQEARLRCSPMKGHSHVYWYRQLPEEGLKFMVYLQKENIIDESGMPKERFSAEFPKEGPSILRIQQVVRGDSAAYFCASSSGTGSNQPQHFGDGTRLSIL.

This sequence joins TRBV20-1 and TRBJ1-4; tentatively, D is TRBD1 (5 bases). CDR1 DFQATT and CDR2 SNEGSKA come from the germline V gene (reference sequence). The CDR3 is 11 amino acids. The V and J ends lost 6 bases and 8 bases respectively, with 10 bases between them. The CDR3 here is CSAGTDEKLFF. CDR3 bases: TGCAGTGCAGGGACGGACGAAAAACTGTTTTTT.

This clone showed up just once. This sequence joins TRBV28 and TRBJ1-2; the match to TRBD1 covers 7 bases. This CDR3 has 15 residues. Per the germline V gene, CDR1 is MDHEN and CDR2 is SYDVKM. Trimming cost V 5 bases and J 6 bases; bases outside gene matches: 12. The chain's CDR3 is CASSRQGIVADGYTF. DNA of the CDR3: TGTGCCAGCAGTCGACAGGGAATAGTGGCGGATGGCTACACCTTC.

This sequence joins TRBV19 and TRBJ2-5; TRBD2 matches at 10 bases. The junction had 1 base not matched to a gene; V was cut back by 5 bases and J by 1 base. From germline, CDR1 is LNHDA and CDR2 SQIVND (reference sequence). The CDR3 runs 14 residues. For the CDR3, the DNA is TGTGCCAGTAGTTCTAGCGGGGGCCAAGAGACCCAGTACTTC. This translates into CASSSSGGQETQYF.

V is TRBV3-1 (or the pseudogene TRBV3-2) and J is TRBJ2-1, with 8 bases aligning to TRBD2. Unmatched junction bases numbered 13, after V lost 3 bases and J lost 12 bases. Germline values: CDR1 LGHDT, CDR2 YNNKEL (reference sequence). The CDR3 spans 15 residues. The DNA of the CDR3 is TGTGCCAGCAGCCACCTCGGTGCGGGGGGAACATGGCAGTTCTTC. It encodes CASSHLGAGGTWQFF.

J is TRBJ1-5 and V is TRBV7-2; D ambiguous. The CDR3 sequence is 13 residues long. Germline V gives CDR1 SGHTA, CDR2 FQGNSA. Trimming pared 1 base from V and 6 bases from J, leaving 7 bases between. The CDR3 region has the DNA TGTGCCAGCAGCTTAGTCTATGGTCAGCCCCAGCATTTT. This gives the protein CASSLVYGQPQHF.

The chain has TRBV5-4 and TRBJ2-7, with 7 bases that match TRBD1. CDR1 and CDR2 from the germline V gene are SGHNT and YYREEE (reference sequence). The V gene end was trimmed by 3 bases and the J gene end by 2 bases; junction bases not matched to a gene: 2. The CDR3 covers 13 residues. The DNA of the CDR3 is TGTGCCAGCAGCTCGGGACAGACCTACGAGCAGTACTTC. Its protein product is CASSSGQTYEQYF. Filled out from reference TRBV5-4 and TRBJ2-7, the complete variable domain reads ETGVTQSPTHLIKTRGQQVTLRCSSQSGHNTVSWYQQALGQGPQFIFQYYREEENGRGNFPPRFSGLQFPNYSSELNVNALELDDSALYLCASSSGQTYEQYFGPGTRLTVT.

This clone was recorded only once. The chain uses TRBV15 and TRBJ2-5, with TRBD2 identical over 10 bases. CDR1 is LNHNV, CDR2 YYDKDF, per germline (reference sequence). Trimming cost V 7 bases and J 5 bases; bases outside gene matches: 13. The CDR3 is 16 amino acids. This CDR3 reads CATKWLAGAPGETQYF. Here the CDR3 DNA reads TGTGCCACCAAGTGGCTAGCGGGGGCCCCGGGGGAGACCCAGTACTTC. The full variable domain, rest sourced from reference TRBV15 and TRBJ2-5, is DAMVIQNPRYQVTQFGKPVTLSCSQTLNHNVMYWYQQKSSQAPKLLFHYYDKDFNNEADTPDNFQSRRPNTSFCFLDIRSPGLGDTAMYLCATKWLAGAPGETQYFGPGTRLLVL.

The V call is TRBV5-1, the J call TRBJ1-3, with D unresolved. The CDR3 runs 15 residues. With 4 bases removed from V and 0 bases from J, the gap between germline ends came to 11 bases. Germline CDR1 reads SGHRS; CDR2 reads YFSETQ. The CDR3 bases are TGCGCCAGCAGCGCAACCGGGTCCTCTGGAAACACCATATATTTT. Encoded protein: CASSATGSSGNTIYF.

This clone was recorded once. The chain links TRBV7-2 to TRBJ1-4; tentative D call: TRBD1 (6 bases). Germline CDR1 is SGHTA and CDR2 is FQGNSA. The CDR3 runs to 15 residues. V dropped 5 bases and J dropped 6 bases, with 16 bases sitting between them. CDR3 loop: CASSTYRDSDEKLFF. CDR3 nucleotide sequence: TGTGCCAGCAGCACCTACAGGGATTCGGATGAAAAACTGTTTTTT.

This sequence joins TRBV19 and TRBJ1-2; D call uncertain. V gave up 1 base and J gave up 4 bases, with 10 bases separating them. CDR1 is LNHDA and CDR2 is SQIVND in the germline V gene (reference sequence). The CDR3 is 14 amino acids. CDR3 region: CASSIGIGGYGYTF. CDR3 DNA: TGTGCCAGTAGTATAGGAATCGGCGGCTATGGCTACACCTTC.

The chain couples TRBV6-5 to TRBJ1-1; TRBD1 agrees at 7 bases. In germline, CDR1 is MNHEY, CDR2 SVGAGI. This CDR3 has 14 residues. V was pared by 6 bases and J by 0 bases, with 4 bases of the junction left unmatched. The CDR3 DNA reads TGTGCCAGCAGCAGGGACAGCATGAACACTGAAGCTTTCTTT. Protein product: CASSRDSMNTEAFF.

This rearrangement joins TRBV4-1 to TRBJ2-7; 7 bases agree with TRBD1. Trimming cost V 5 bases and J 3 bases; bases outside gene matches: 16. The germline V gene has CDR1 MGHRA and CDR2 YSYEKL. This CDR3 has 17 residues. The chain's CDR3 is CASSDDLTGQSYYEQYF. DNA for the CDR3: TGCGCCAGCAGCGACGATCTCACGGGACAGTCATACTACGAGCAGTACTTC.

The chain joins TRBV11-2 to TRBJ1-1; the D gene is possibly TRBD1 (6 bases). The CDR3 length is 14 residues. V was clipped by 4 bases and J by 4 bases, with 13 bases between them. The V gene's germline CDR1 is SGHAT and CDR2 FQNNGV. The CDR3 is CASSSAQGTTEAFF. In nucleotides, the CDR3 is TGTGCCAGCAGCTCCGCCCAGGGGACCACTGAAGCTTTCTTT.